Listed here are 28 T cell receptor beta chains from one sample, sequenced in a study of cytomegalovirus exposure and HLA in healthy donors. Both 60 Vbeta primers and 13 Jbeta primers went into the PCR. This table comes from immunoSEQ multiplex PCR, and its TCRdb copy is limited to in-frame clones, with some not included. The sample lists 65,000 to 95,000 clones, roughly 85% seen once, with more than 2% in the top ten. The sequenced sample was PBMCs. These receptors all stem from a man aged 25 to 40 in good health and CMV-seronegative.

The chain links TRBV30 to TRBJ1-6; the D gene is possibly TRBD1 (5 bases). This CDR3 region has 11 residues. Trimming left V 8 bases short and J 9 bases short, with 11 bases between. From germline, CDR1 is GTSNPN and CDR2 SVGIG (reference sequence). The CDR3 sequence is CALGGASPLHF. As DNA, the CDR3 is TGTGCCCTAGGAGGGGCTTCACCCCTCCACTTT.

The chain is built from TRBV21-1 and TRBJ2-5; the DNA was not used to check the table's D call, TRBD2. TRBV21-1 is termed a pseudogene. The CDR3 runs 15 residues. Here the CDR3 DNA reads TGTGCCAGCAGCAAAGGGGAGGGGACGGCAGAGACCCAGTACTTC. This gives the protein CASSKGEGTAETQYF.

The CDR3 sequence is CASREGVNGDGELFF. The DNA of the CDR3 is TGTGCCAGCAGAGAAGGGGTAAATGGAGACGGGGAGCTGTTTTTT. The J gene is TRBJ2-2, the V gene TRBV7-2, with D tentatively TRBD1 (5 bases). V was clipped by 6 bases and J by 7 bases, with 18 bases between them. The CDR3 contains 15 residues. Germline V gene sequence: CDR1 SGHTA, CDR2 FQGNSA. The whole variable domain, remainder taken from reference TRBV7-2 and TRBJ2-2, is GAGVSQSPSNKVTEKGKDVELRCDPISGHTALYWYRQSLGQGLEFLIYFQGNSAPDKSGLPSDRFSAERTGGSVSTLTIQRTQQEDSAVYLCASREGVNGDGELFFGEGSRLTVL.

The rearrangement links TRBV7-2 to TRBJ2-1; possibly TRBD2 for D (7 bases). CDR1 is SGHTA, CDR2 FQGNSA, per germline. Trimming took off 0 bases at V and 6 bases at J, with 12 bases between the two ends. This CDR3 comprises 15 residues. The CDR3 DNA is TGTGCCAGCAGCTTAGCGGCGGGGGCCCGCAATGAGCAGTTCTTC. Protein sequence: CASSLAAGARNEQFF.

This chain joins TRBV19 and TRBJ1-1; D is unclear. Germline V lookup: CDR1 LNHDA, CDR2 SQIVND (reference sequence). This CDR3 spans 12 amino acids. V was pared by 11 bases and J by 0 bases, with 10 bases between. The CDR3, as DNA: TGTGCCGTGGAGGGCATGAACACTGAAGCTTTCTTT. This sequence encodes CAVEGMNTEAFF. Filled out from reference TRBV19 and TRBJ1-1, the complete variable domain reads DGGITQSPKYLFRKEGQNVTLSCEQNLNHDAMYWYRQDPGQGLRLIYYSQIVNDFQKGDIAEGYSVSREKKESFPLTVTSAQKNPTAFYLCAVEGMNTEAFFGQGTRLTVV.

The chain employs TRBV28 and TRBJ1-1, with a possible D match to TRBD1 (5 bases). Per germline, CDR1 MDHEN and CDR2 SYDVKM. The CDR3 has 15 amino acids. Trimming removed 10 bases at V and 1 base at J, with 19 bases between. The CDR3: CATFPAGMTNTEAFF. The DNA for the CDR3 is TGTGCCACCTTCCCTGCAGGGATGACGAACACTGAAGCTTTCTTT.

This clone was seen a few times. The chain is built from TRBV6-5 and TRBJ1-3, with TRBD1 as a possible D gene (5 bases). The CDR3 runs to 15 residues. V lost 9 bases and J 0 bases, leaving 15 bases between the germline ends. Germline CDR1 reads MNHEY; CDR2 reads SVGAGI. The CDR3 protein is CASRPADSSGNTIYF. The CDR3 nucleotides are TGTGCCAGTCGTCCGGCAGACAGCTCTGGAAACACCATATATTTT.

Worth noting for this clone: The junction departs from the called germline gene at one end, perhaps through a read error. The genes are TRBV7-8 and TRBJ1-2, with a weak D call TRBD1 (6 bases). The CDR3 runs to 13 residues. In germline, CDR1 is SGHVS, CDR2 FQNEAQ. CDR3 bases: TGTGCCGTCGAGGACAGTTATAACTATGGCTACCCCTTC. It codes for CAVEDSYNYGYPF.

The V call is TRBV7-2, the J call TRBJ2-7; TRBD2 is a possible D gene (5 bases). Between the trimmed V and J ends, which lost 4 bases and 3 bases, there was a span of 10 bases. Germline V gene lookup returns CDR1 SGHTA and CDR2 FQGNSA. This CDR3 is built from 13 residues. Written as DNA, the CDR3 is TGTGCCAGCAGCTCCCGACGGGGCTACGAGCAGTACTTC. Protein: CASSSRRGYEQYF.

In this sample, this clone turned up a few times. The chain couples TRBV7-8 to TRBJ1-2; D is undetermined. V was cut by 3 bases and J by 10 bases, with 9 bases left in between. The CDR3 is made up of 11 amino acids. The germline V gene encodes CDR1 SGHVS and CDR2 FQNEAQ. The DNA of the CDR3 is TGTGCCAGCAGCTTGGGGAGAGCCTACACCTTC. Translating gives CASSLGRAYTF.

This clone was observed a handful of times. V and J are TRBV29-1 and TRBJ1-1, with D maybe TRBD1 (5 bases). The CDR3 totals 15 residues. Germline V CDR1 and CDR2: SQVTM, ANQGSEA. V lost 5 bases and J 7 bases, leaving 23 bases between the germline ends. The chain's CDR3 is CSVLEGRIKGVEAFF. The CDR3 coding sequence is TGCAGCGTTCTGGAGGGGCGGATAAAAGGGGTTGAAGCTTTCTTT. Complete variable domain (other parts from reference TRBV29-1 and TRBJ1-1): SAVISQKPSRDICQRGTSLTIQCQVDSQVTMMFWYRQQPGQSLTLIATANQGSEATYESGFVIDKFPISRPNLTFSTLTVSNMSPEDSSIYLCSVLEGRIKGVEAFFGQGTRLTVV.

This clone came up a few times. The chain combines TRBV6-5 with TRBJ2-1; D may be TRBD2 (5 bases). The V end was cut by 8 bases, the J end by 11 bases, with 16 bases between. This CDR3 is 12 amino acids long. Germline V CDR1 and CDR2: MNHEY, SVGAGI. CDR3 sequence: CASLWLEGKQFF. As DNA, the CDR3 is TGTGCCAGCCTGTGGCTCGAGGGAAAGCAGTTCTTC.

This clone was observed a single time. The rearrangement joins TRBV4-2 to TRBJ2-6, with D tentatively TRBD1 (7 bases). The V gene lost 3 bases and the J gene lost 4 bases, with 22 bases spanning the gap. The germline gives CDR1 LGHNA, CDR2 YNFKEQ. The CDR3 extends over 19 amino acids. The CDR3 DNA reads as TGTGCCAGCAGCCAGCCGCGGGACAGTACCCCTATCGGGGCCAACGTCCTGACTTTC. Encoded protein: CASSQPRDSTPIGANVLTF.

The chain carries TRBV6-5 and TRBJ1-1; no definite D call. Between the trimmed V and J ends, which lost 0 bases and 0 bases, there was a span of 5 bases. Germline V gene sequence: CDR1 MNHEY, CDR2 SVGAGI. CDR3 length: 14 amino acids. CDR3 bases: TGTGCCAGCAGTTACTCGGCCTTGAACACTGAAGCTTTCTTT. Protein sequence: CASSYSALNTEAFF.

The chain has TRBV28 and TRBJ2-7; the D is unclear. Between the trimmed V and J ends, which lost 3 bases and 4 bases, there was a span of 7 bases. CDR3 size: 12 residues. The V gene's germline CDR1 is MDHEN and CDR2 SYDVKM. CDR3 DNA sequence: TGTGCCAGCAGTTTCTCCGTTTACGAGCAGTACTTC. Protein product: CASSFSVYEQYF. Using reference TRBV28 and TRBJ2-7 for the parts outside the CDR3, the full variable domain is DVKVTQSSRYLVKRTGEKVFLECVQDMDHENMFWYRQDPGLGLRLIYFSYDVKMKEKGDIPEGYSVSREKKERFSLILESASTNQTSMYLCASSFSVYEQYFGPGTRLTVT.

The chain recombines TRBV4-1 with TRBJ1-5, with TRBD1 as a possible D gene (5 bases). CDR3 length equals 14 residues. Trimming pared 5 bases from V and 4 bases from J, leaving 12 bases between. Per the germline V gene, CDR1 is MGHRA and CDR2 is YSYEKL. CDR3 region: CASSNQGLNQPQHF. The CDR3 coding sequence is TGCGCCAGCAGCAACCAGGGATTAAATCAGCCCCAGCATTTT.

Here the CDR3 reads CASSLTERGSIQETQYF. Here the CDR3 DNA reads TGTGCCAGCAGCTTAACGGAGCGGGGGAGCATCCAAGAGACCCAGTACTTC. The chain is built from TRBV7-3 and TRBJ2-5; 8 bases are shared with TRBD2. Germline trimming cut 0 bases from V and 1 base from J; bases unmatched to any gene: 7. The CDR3 is made up of 17 amino acids. From germline, CDR1 is SGHTA and CDR2 FQGTGA.

V usage is TRBV28 and J usage is TRBJ2-7; D might be TRBD1 (6 bases). Germline values: CDR1 MDHEN, CDR2 SYDVKM. The germline V and J ends were trimmed by 6 bases and 4 bases, with 16 bases remaining between them. The CDR3 has 14 residues. CDR3: CASRPRTGMYEQYF. The CDR3 nucleotides are TGTGCCAGCAGACCTCGAACAGGGATGTACGAGCAGTACTTC.

This sequence joins TRBV7-2 and TRBJ2-5, with D hard to call. This CDR3 contains 13 residues. With 5 bases removed from V and 5 bases from J, the gap between germline ends came to 12 bases. Per the germline V gene, CDR1 is SGHTA and CDR2 is FQGNSA. The CDR3 coding sequence is TGTGCCAGCAGCCCCAGGTCCGGCGAGACCCAGTACTTC. Translating gives CASSPRSGETQYF. The full variable domain, completed using reference TRBV7-2 and TRBJ2-5, is GAGVSQSPSNKVTEKGKDVELRCDPISGHTALYWYRQSLGQGLEFLIYFQGNSAPDKSGLPSDRFSAERTGGSVSTLTIQRTQQEDSAVYLCASSPRSGETQYFGPGTRLLVL.

This clone has just a few counts. This chain connects TRBV18 to TRBJ1-1, with TRBD1 matching 7 bases. V lost 3 bases to trimming and J lost 2 bases; unmatched junction nucleotides: 12. CDR3 length equals 17 residues. Germline values: CDR1 KGHSH, CDR2 LQKENI. CDR3 region: CASSPVLQGHVNTEAFF. CDR3 nucleotides: TGTGCCAGCTCACCGGTACTACAGGGGCACGTCAACACTGAAGCTTTCTTT.

The V and J genes are TRBV27 and TRBJ1-3; maybe TRBD1 (5 bases). V was cut by 2 bases and J by 0 bases, with 8 bases left in between. The germline V gene encodes CDR1 MNHEY and CDR2 SMNVEV (reference sequence). The length of the CDR3 is 15 residues. The CDR3 is CASSLDRNSGNTIYF. The CDR3 bases are TGTGCCAGCAGTTTAGACAGAAACTCTGGAAACACCATATATTTT.

On this clone itself: Other DNA sequences in this specimen translate into the identical CDR3. The chain employs TRBV2 and TRBJ2-3; 9 bases agree with TRBD1. CDR3 length: 15 residues. Germline lookup yields CDR1 SNHLY and CDR2 FYNNEI. Unmatched junction bases numbered 4, after V lost 6 bases and J lost 0 bases. CDR3 nucleotide sequence: TGTGCCAGCAGCCCAGGGACAGGGAGCACAGATACGCAGTATTTT. This gives the protein CASSPGTGSTDTQYF.

This clone was recorded only once. The V and J genes are TRBV7-6 and TRBJ2-1; D unresolved. The CDR3 has 16 amino acids. Trimming took off 1 base at V and 0 bases at J, with 10 bases between the two ends. Germline CDR1 and CDR2: SGHVS and FNYEAQ. For the CDR3, the DNA is TGTGCCAGCAGCTTAGAAGTCAAGAGCTCCTACAATGAGCAGTTCTTC. Protein sequence: CASSLEVKSSYNEQFF.

The chain carries TRBV9 and TRBJ1-2, with D tentatively TRBD1 (5 bases). V shed 0 bases and J shed 2 bases, with 8 bases lying between them. The CDR3 covers 14 residues. CDR1 and CDR2 (germline): SGDLS, YYNGEE. The CDR3 loop reads CASSVAGGNYGYTF. DNA for the CDR3: TGTGCCAGCAGCGTAGCGGGGGGGAACTATGGCTACACCTTC.

The V call is TRBV29-1, the J call TRBJ2-5; TRBD2 matches 7 bases. This CDR3 is built from 13 residues. Germline trimming cut 5 bases from V and 6 bases from J; bases unmatched to any gene: 9. Germline-derived CDR1 and CDR2 are SQVTM and ANQGSEA. The CDR3 protein is CSVLWTSQQTQYF. Written as DNA, the CDR3 is TGCAGCGTTCTCTGGACTAGTCAACAGACCCAGTACTTC.

In regard to this clone: The junction departs from germline at one end; a sequencing error may be responsible. Other DNA variants within this sample encode the same CDR3. The chain uses TRBV19 and TRBJ2-2; 8 bases fit TRBD2. CDR1 LNHDA and CDR2 SQIVND come from the germline V gene (reference sequence). This CDR3 has 15 amino acids. The CDR3 here is CASKLAGQNTGELFF. The CDR3 region has the DNA TGCGCCAGTAAATTAGCGGGACAGAACACCGGGGAGCTGTTTTTT.

The chain links TRBV9 to TRBJ2-1; D perhaps matches TRBD1 (6 bases). CDR3 length equals 15 residues. V lost 2 bases to trimming and J lost 4 bases, with 13 bases between them. Germline V gene sequence: CDR1 SGDLS, CDR2 YYNGEE. In DNA form, the CDR3 reads TGTGCCAGCAGCGTTCGGACAGACAGTTACAATGAGCAGTTCTTC. As protein: CASSVRTDSYNEQFF.

This chain links TRBV30 with TRBJ1-6, with 8 bases that match TRBD1. The J segment lost 4 bases and the V segment lost 5 bases, leaving 7 bases of the junction unmatched. The V gene's germline CDR1 is GTSNPN and CDR2 SVGIG (reference sequence). The CDR3 totals 15 residues. The CDR3 sequence: CAWEEGQGYNSPLHF. Here the CDR3 DNA reads TGTGCCTGGGAAGAAGGACAGGGTTATAATTCACCCCTCCACTTT. Full variable domain (outside the CDR3, taken from reference TRBV30 and TRBJ1-6): SQTIHQWPATLVQPVGSPLSLECTVEGTSNPNLYWYRQAAGRGLQLLFYSVGIGQISSEVPQNLSASRPQDRQFILSSKKLLLSDSGFYLCAWEEGQGYNSPLHFGNGTRLTVT.